This entry concerns a single T cell receptor (beta chain). Its antigen is not identified. Previously, flow cytometry had revealed CD8+CD57+ cell expansion in the patients chosen for sequencing. Genomic DNA templated the TCR beta VDJ and CDR3 profiling. TCRdb re-called the reads through MiXCR, storing one row per CDR3 protein. The data show some 150,000 distinct CDR3 sequences, 71% seen once. V was trimmed by 0 bases and J by 5 bases, leaving 9 bases between them. The CDR3 is 14 amino acids. In germline, CDR1 is SGDLS, CDR2 YYNGEE. This record belongs to a study of CD8+CD57+ T cells in acquired aplastic anemia. Background on the study: An average of 3.2 ug of DNA was obtained from sorted CD4+ and CD8+ cells.

Study conclusions and caveats: Significance was not reached for CD8+ Simpson's diversity between patients and controls. Overlapping CD8+ CDR3 repertoires of patients and controls contained under 35 shared sequences.

V usage is TRBV9 and J usage is TRBJ2-1, with D unresolved. The sequenced sample consisted of sorted CD4+, CD8+, or CD8+CD57+ T cells (not recorded which) from PBMCs. The TCR sequence derives from a human donor with aplastic anemia. The chain's CDR3 is CASSVGSPNNEQFF. The CDR3 region has the DNA TGTGCCAGCAGCGTAGGATCCCCAAACAATGAGCAGTTCTTC. Filled out from reference TRBV9 and TRBJ2-1, the complete variable domain reads DSGVTQTPKHLITATGQRVTLRCSPRSGDLSVYWYQQSLDQGLQFLIQYYNGEERAKGNILERFSAQQFPDLHSELNLSSLELGDSALYFCASSVGSPNNEQFFGPGTRLTVL.